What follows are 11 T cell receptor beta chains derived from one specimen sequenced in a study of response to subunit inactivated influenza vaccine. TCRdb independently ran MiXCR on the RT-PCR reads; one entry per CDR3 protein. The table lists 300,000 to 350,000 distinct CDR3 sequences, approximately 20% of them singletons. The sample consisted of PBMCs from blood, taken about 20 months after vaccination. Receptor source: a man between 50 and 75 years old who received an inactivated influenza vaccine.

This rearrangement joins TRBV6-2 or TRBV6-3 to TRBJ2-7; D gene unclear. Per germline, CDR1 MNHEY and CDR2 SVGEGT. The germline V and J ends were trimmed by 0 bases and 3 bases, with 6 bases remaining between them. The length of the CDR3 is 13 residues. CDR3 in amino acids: CASSYSSDYEQYF. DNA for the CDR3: TGTGCCAGCAGTTACTCCTCAGACTACGAGCAGTACTTC.

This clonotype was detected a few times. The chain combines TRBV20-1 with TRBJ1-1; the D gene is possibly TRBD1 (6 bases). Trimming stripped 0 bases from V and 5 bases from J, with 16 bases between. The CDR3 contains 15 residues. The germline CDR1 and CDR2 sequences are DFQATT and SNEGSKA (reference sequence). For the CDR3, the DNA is TGCAGTGCTAGAGATTGGGGGGGCGAGGGGACTGAAGCTTTCTTT. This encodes CSARDWGGEGTEAFF.

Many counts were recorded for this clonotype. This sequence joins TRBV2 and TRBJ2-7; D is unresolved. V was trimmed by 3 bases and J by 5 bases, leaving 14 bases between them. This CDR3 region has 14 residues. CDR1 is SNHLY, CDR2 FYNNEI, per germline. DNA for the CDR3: TGTGCCAGCAGTGATGATCTGGGTTTCAACGAGCAGTACTTC. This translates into CASSDDLGFNEQYF. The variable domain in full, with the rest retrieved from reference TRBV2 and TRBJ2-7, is EPEVTQTPSHQVTQMGQEVILRCVPISNHLYFYWYRQILGQKVEFLVSFYNNEISEKSEIFDDQFSVERPDGSNFTLKIRSTKLEDSAMYFCASSDDLGFNEQYFGPGTRLTVT.

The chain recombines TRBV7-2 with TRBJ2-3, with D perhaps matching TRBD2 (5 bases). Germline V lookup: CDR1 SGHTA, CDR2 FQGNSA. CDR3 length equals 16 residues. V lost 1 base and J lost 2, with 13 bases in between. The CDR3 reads CASSLGFASITDTQYF. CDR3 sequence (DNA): TGTGCCAGCAGCTTAGGGTTTGCTAGCATCACAGATACGCAGTATTTT.

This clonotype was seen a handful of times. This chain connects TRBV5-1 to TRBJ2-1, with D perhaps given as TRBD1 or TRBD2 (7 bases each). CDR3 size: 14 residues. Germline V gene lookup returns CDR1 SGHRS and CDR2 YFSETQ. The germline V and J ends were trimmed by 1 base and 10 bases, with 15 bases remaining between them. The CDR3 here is CASSLTGVGGEQFF. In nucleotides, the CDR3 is TGCGCCAGCAGCTTGACAGGGGTCGGGGGGGAGCAGTTCTTC. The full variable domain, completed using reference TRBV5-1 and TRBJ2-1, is KAGVTQTPRYLIKTRGQQVTLSCSPISGHRSVSWYQQTPGQGLQFLFEYFSETQRNKGNFPGRFSGRQFSNSRSEMNVSTLELGDSALYLCASSLTGVGGEQFFGPGTRLTVL.

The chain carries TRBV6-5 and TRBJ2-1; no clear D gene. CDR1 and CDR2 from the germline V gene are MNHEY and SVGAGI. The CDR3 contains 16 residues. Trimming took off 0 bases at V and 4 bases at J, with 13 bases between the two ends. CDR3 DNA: TGTGCCAGCAGTTACTCCCTAGGGAAGGGTTACAATGAGCAGTTCTTC. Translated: CASSYSLGKGYNEQFF.

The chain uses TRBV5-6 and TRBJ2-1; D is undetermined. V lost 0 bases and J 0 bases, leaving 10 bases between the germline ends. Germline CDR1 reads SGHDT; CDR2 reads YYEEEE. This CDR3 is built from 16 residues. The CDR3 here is CASSLAGGDSYNEQFF. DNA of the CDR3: TGTGCCAGCAGCTTGGCCGGTGGGGACTCCTACAATGAGCAGTTCTTC.

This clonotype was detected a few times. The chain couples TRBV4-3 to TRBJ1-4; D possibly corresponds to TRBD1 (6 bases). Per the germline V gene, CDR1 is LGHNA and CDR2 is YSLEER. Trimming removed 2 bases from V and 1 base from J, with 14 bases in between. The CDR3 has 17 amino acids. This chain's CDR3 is CASSQLTGGLTNEKLFF. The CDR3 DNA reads TGCGCCAGCAGCCAATTGACCGGGGGGCTAACTAATGAAAAACTGTTTTTT.

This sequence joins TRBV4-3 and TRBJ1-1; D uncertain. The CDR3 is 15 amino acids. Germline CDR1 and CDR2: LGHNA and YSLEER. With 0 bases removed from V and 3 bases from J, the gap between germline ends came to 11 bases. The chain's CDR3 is CASSQDLVRDTEAFF. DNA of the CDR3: TGCGCCAGCAGCCAAGATCTGGTTAGGGACACTGAAGCTTTCTTT.

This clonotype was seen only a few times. The CDR3 region has the DNA TGTGCCATCAGTGAGCGGGGGGGCGATCCCGGGGAGCTGTTTTTT. Its protein is CAISERGGDPGELFF. The chain uses TRBV10-3 and TRBJ2-2, with 8 positions matching TRBD2. Unmatched junction bases numbered 5, after V lost 2 bases and J lost 6 bases. This CDR3 has 15 amino acids. Per the germline V gene, CDR1 is ENHRY and CDR2 is SYGVKD.

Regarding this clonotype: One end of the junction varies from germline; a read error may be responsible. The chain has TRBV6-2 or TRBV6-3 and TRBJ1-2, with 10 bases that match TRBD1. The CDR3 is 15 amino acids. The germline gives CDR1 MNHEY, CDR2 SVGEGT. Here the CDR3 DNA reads TGTGCCAGCAGCGCCTCCGGGACAGGGGCCTATGGCTTCACCTTC. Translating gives CASSASGTGAYGFTF.